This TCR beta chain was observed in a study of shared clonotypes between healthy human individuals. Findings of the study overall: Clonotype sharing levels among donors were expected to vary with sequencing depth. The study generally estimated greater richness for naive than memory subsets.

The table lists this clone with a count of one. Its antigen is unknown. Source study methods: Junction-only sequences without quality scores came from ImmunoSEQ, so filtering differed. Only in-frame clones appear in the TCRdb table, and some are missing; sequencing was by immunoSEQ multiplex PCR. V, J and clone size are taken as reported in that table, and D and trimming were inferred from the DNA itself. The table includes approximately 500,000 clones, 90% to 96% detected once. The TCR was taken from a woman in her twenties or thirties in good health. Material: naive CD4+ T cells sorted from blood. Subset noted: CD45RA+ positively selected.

CDR3 in DNA: TGTGCCAGTAGCTATGCTCCCTCTACGGGAGGATCCTACGAGCAGTACTTC. Translation gives CASSYAPSTGGSYEQYF. The V gene is TRBV19, the J gene TRBJ2-7; 7 nucleotides align to TRBD2. This CDR3 has 17 amino acids. Germline CDR1 is LNHDA and CDR2 is SQIVND (reference sequence). Trimming removed 6 bases from V and 1 base from J; junction bases left unmatched: 15. The whole variable domain, remainder taken from reference TRBV19 and TRBJ2-7, is DGGITQSPKYLFRKEGQNVTLSCEQNLNHDAMYWYRQDPGQGLRLIYYSQIVNDFQKGDIAEGYSVSREKKESFPLTVTSAQKNPTAFYLCASSYAPSTGGSYEQYFGPGTRLTVT.